The 4 T cell receptor beta chains presented below share a single source sample, sequenced in a study of cytomegalovirus exposure and HLA in healthy donors listed by TCRdb under 2017. The library relied on the immunoSEQ multiplex PCR assay. A mixture of 60 forward primers for TCR Vbeta segments and 13 reverse primers for TCR Jbeta segments was used in the multiplex PCR. This is the immuneACCESS table as TCRdb keeps it, with only in-frame sequences that have V and J called. A part of the clones is gone; compared with another copy, unresolved V genes explain less than half, and the rest is unexplained. A total of around 100,000 clones appear in this sample, about 80% of them only once. Over 4% of the sample is taken by the ten largest. The sequenced sample consisted of PBMCs. These receptors were taken from a female donor in good health and CMV-seropositive.

The chain employs TRBV28 and TRBJ2-3, with D perhaps TRBD2 (5 bases). The CDR3 has 15 residues. V gave up 2 bases and J gave up 2 bases, with 11 bases separating them. Germline values: CDR1 MDHEN, CDR2 SYDVKM. The CDR3 DNA is TGTGCCAGCAGTTTAGGGGAGCGGAACACAGATACGCAGTATTTT. It is translated as CASSLGERNTDTQYF. Supplemented by reference TRBV28 and TRBJ2-3, the full variable domain reads DVKVTQSSRYLVKRTGEKVFLECVQDMDHENMFWYRQDPGLGLRLIYFSYDVKMKEKGDIPEGYSVSREKKERFSLILESASTNQTSMYLCASSLGERNTDTQYFGPGTRLTVL.

The chain uses TRBV4-2 and TRBJ2-5; 11 bases align to TRBD1. J lost 5 bases, V lost 0 bases, and 11 bases had no gene match. Germline values: CDR1 LGHNA, CDR2 YNFKEQ. CDR3 length equals 18 residues. DNA for the CDR3: TGTGCCAGCAGCCAAGATTACAGAGGGACAGGGGGTTACGAGACCCAGTACTTC. Its protein is CASSQDYRGTGGYETQYF.

The gene calls are TRBV5-1 and TRBJ1-2, with TRBD1 matching over 9 bases. The CDR3 sequence is 15 residues long. The V segment lost 7 bases and the J segment 4 bases; nucleotides outside the gene matches: 11. Germline lookup yields CDR1 SGHRS and CDR2 YFSETQ. CDR3 amino acids: CASGTGFELGYGYTF. As DNA, the CDR3 is TGCGCCAGCGGGACAGGGTTCGAGTTGGGCTATGGCTACACCTTC.

The CDR3 DNA sequence: TGTGCCAGCAGTTACCGGACTAGCGGTGGCGGGGAGCTGTTTTTT. Residues: CASSYRTSGGGELFF. This chain joins TRBV6-5 and TRBJ2-2; TRBD2 matches at 10 bases. V dropped 2 bases and J dropped 7; count of bases not matched to a gene: 4. Germline CDR1 reads MNHEY; CDR2 reads SVGAGI. The CDR3 consists of 15 residues.